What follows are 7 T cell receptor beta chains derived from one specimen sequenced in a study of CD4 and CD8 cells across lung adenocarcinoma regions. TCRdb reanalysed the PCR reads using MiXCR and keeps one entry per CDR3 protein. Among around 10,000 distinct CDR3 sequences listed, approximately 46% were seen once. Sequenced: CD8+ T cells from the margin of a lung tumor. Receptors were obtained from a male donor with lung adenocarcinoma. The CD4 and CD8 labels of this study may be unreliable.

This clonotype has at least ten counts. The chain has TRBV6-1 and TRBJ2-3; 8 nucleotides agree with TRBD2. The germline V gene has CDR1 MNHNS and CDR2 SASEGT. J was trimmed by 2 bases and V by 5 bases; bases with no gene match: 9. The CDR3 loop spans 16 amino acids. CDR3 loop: CASSPSGHPTTDTQYF. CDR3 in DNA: TGTGCCAGCAGTCCTAGCGGGCACCCAACCACAGATACGCAGTATTTT.

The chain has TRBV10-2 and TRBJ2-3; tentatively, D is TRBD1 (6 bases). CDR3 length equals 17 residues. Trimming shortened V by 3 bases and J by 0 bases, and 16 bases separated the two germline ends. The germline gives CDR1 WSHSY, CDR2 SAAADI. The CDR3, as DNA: TGCGCCAGCAGTGACCCCGCAGGGGCGGGTAGCACAGATACGCAGTATTTT. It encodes CASSDPAGAGSTDTQYF.

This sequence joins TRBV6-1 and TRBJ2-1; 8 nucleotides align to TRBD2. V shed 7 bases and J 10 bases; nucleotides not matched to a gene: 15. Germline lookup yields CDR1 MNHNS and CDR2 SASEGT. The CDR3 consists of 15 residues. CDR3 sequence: CASKPVLAGFREQFF. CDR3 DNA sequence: TGTGCCAGCAAGCCGGTCTTAGCGGGGTTCAGGGAGCAGTTCTTC.

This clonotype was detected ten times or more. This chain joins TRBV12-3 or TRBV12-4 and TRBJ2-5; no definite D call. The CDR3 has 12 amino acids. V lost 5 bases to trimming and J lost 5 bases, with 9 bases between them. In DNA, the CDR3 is TGTGCCAGCAGTGCGAACGGGGAGACCCAGTACTTC. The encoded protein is CASSANGETQYF.

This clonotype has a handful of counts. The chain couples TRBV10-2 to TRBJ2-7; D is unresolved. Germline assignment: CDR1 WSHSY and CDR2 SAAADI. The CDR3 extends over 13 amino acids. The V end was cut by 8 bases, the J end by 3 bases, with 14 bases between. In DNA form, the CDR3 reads TGCGCCAGCTCACAGCAGTTGGTCTACGAGCAGTACTTC. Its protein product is CASSQQLVYEQYF.

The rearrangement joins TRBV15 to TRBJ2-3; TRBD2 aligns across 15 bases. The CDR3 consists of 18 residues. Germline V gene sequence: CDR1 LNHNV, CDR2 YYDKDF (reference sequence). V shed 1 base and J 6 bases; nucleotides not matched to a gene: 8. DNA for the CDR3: TGTGCCACCAGCAGAGCGAGGACTAGCGGGGGGGCGGCGGATACGCAGTATTTT. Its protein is CATSRARTSGGAADTQYF.

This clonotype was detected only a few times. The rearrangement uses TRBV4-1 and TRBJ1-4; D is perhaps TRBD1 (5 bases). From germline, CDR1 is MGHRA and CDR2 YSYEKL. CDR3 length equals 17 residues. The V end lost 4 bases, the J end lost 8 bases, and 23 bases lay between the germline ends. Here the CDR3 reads CASSLHPRRTGEEKLFF. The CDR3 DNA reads TGCGCCAGCAGCCTCCACCCCCGGAGGACGGGGGAGGAAAAACTGTTTTTT.